Below, 9 T cell receptor beta chains from the same sample are listed, as sequenced in a study of regulatory T cells in long-lasting Graves disease. The authors built TCR beta libraries using iRepertoire HTBI primers and Arm-PCR of CDR3 regions. In TCRdb, the multiplex PCR reads were re-called with MiXCR into one record per CDR3 protein. The sample contains 390,000 or so distinct CDR3 sequences, 23% of which appear only once. The time point denotes: persistent/refractory GD, antithyroid drugs over 5 years with positive TRAb. PBMC-derived RNA was used for the TCR library. The sequencing used peripheral blood mononuclear cells (PBMCs), collected when the disease was refractory, from a patient treated with antithyroid drugs. The receptors were gathered from a woman between 35 and 50 years old with Graves disease.

This clonotype was seen more than once but under ten times. The J gene is TRBJ2-1, the V gene TRBV28; 13 bases are a match to TRBD2. CDR1 is MDHEN, CDR2 SYDVKM, per germline. J lost 4 bases, V lost 5 bases, and 2 bases had no gene match. The CDR3 runs 15 residues. The CDR3 sequence is CASSRTSGRYNEQFF. The CDR3 nucleotides read TGTGCCAGCAGTCGGACTAGCGGGAGATACAATGAGCAGTTCTTC.

The rearrangement links TRBV19 to TRBJ1-5; the match to TRBD1 covers 8 bases. V dropped 3 bases and J dropped 3; count of bases not matched to a gene: 10. This CDR3 is built from 17 residues. Germline V gene lookup returns CDR1 LNHDA and CDR2 SQIVND (reference sequence). CDR3 DNA: TGTGCCAGTAGTATGGGGCAGGGGGCAGGAGACAATCAGCCCCAGCATTTT. Translating gives CASSMGQGAGDNQPQHF.

The genes are TRBV19 and TRBJ1-5; D gene unclear. V was clipped by 5 bases and J by 0 bases, with 11 bases between them. This CDR3 spans 15 amino acids. Germline CDR1 reads LNHDA; CDR2 reads SQIVND (reference sequence). The CDR3 is CASSRGEYSNQPQHF. The DNA for the CDR3 is TGTGCCAGTAGTCGTGGGGAGTATAGCAATCAGCCCCAGCATTTT. The whole variable domain, filled in from reference TRBV19 and TRBJ1-5, reads DGGITQSPKYLFRKEGQNVTLSCEQNLNHDAMYWYRQDPGQGLRLIYYSQIVNDFQKGDIAEGYSVSREKKESFPLTVTSAQKNPTAFYLCASSRGEYSNQPQHFGDGTRLSIL.

The chain uses TRBV7-9 and TRBJ2-2; weak D call: TRBD1 (5 bases). This CDR3 is built from 15 residues. The V end was cut by 1 base, the J end by 2 bases, with 8 bases between. Germline V CDR1 and CDR2: SEHNR, FQNEAQ (reference sequence). The CDR3: CASSLGRVNTGELFF. For the CDR3, the DNA is TGTGCCAGCAGCTTAGGCAGGGTAAACACCGGGGAGCTGTTTTTT. The entire variable domain, with the rest obtained from reference TRBV7-9 and TRBJ2-2, is as follows: DTGVSQNPRHKITKRGQNVTFRCDPISEHNRLYWYRQTLGQGPEFLTYFQNEAQLEKSRLLSDRFSAERPKGSFSTLEIQRTEQGDSAMYLCASSLGRVNTGELFFGEGSRLTVL.

This clonotype was found a few times. The chain joins TRBV6-2 or TRBV6-3 to TRBJ2-7; 7 bases map to TRBD2. The CDR3 extends over 15 amino acids. V shed 0 bases and J 7 bases; nucleotides not matched to a gene: 9. Germline V gene lookup returns CDR1 MNHEY and CDR2 SVGEGT. The CDR3 loop reads CASSYSIAGEAEQYF. CDR3 nucleotides: TGTGCCAGCAGTTACTCTATTGCGGGAGAGGCGGAGCAGTACTTC.

At least ten counts were recorded for this clonotype. The CDR3 region is CASTKEVPGGLFF. In DNA form, the CDR3 reads TGTGCCAGCACCAAAGAGGTCCCAGGTGGACTGTTTTTT. The chain couples TRBV2 to TRBJ1-4; D is ambiguous. The CDR3 contains 13 residues. The V and J ends lost 7 bases and 13 bases respectively, with 19 bases between them. The germline V gene has CDR1 SNHLY and CDR2 FYNNEI.

The J gene is TRBJ2-7, the V gene TRBV11-2; 8 bases line up with TRBD1. V shed 0 bases, J shed 3 bases, and the junction held 13 bases outside the gene matches. The CDR3 sequence is 18 residues long. Germline V gene sequence: CDR1 SGHAT, CDR2 FQNNGV. This CDR3 reads CASSLDGHGGQGFYEQYF. Here the CDR3 DNA reads TGTGCCAGCAGCTTAGATGGGCATGGTGGACAGGGTTTCTACGAGCAGTACTTC.

The chain links TRBV4-2 to TRBJ2-5; tentative D call: TRBD2 (6 bases). Trimming cost V 4 bases and J 4 bases, with 22 bases left between them. The CDR3 runs 17 residues. Germline-derived CDR1 and CDR2 are LGHNA and YNFKEQ. The CDR3, as DNA: TGTGCCAGCAGCCCTAAGGGCCGGGACTCAGTACGAGAGACCCAGTACTTC. It encodes CASSPKGRDSVRETQYF.

This clonotype was counted many times. The J gene is TRBJ1-1, the V gene TRBV28, with D possibly being TRBD1 (5 bases). Trimming shortened V by 11 bases and J by 5 bases, and 18 bases separated the two germline ends. The germline V gene has CDR1 MDHEN and CDR2 SYDVKM. The CDR3 runs to 13 residues. CDR3 loop: CAWGRGIGTEAFF. Written as DNA, the CDR3 is TGTGCCTGGGGGAGGGGTATAGGGACTGAAGCTTTCTTT.